This entry is about one T cell receptor (beta chain). As yet, its antigen is unknown. The sample comes from a study of OX40 agonist ivuxolimab in advanced cancers. Study context: Every 2 weeks, ivuxolimab was infused into the patients intravenously at between 0.01 and 10 mg/kg. Findings and limits, study-wide: People who partly responded at 0.1-3.0 mg/kg had some of the least clonal expansion seen.

Trimming cost V 5 bases and J 1 base, with 14 bases left between them. CDR3 size: 15 residues. The V gene's germline CDR1 is MNHEY and CDR2 SMNVEV (reference sequence). Profiled with immunoSEQ multiplex PCR; TCRdb holds only in-frame clones, not every one. The sample has roughly 99,000 clones; under 95% are singletons. The receptor was derived from an adult with an advanced solid tumor such as melanoma, head and neck, liver or kidney cancer. The chain is built from TRBV27 and TRBJ1-1; no firm D call. Specimen: CD4+ or CD8+ T cells sorted from blood, collected in a trial of the OX40 agonist ivuxolimab. The CDR3 here is CASSRRGGTNTEAFF. CDR3 sequence (DNA): TGTGCCAGCAGTCGCCGAGGAGGCACGAACACTGAAGCTTTCTTT.